The rows below give T cell receptor beta chains drawn from one sample of a study of cytomegalovirus exposure and HLA in healthy donors. Sequenced by immunoSEQ multiplex PCR; TCRdb stores in-frame clones only, minus some. In the table there are approximately 140,000 clones, less than 80% of which are singletons. Source material: PBMCs. These receptors came from a woman aged 45-60 years in good health and CMV-seropositive. The CDR3 runs from the conserved cysteine through the conserved F or W. A D gene is named only where the DNA matches it firmly. Size tells how often a clone was seen (once, few, many) or the class of an expanded clone, and some rows leave it out.

v_call,clone_size,j_call,d_call,cdr3_nt,cdr3_aa
TRBV29-1,.,TRBJ2-3,TRBD1,TGCAGCGTTGACATTGGGCGACAGGGGATCACAGATACGCAGTATTTT,CSVDIGRQGITDTQYF
TRBV7-8,few,TRBJ2-6,.,TGTGCCAGCAGCAGAGGCGTAAGCTCTGGGGCCAACGTCCTGACTTTC,CASSRGVSSGANVLTF
TRBV2,.,TRBJ1-1,.,TGTGCCAGCAGCGAAGGGGGATGGGGGCCGAACACTGAAGCTTTCTTT,CASSEGGWGPNTEAFF
TRBV9,.,TRBJ2-1,TRBD2,TGTGCCAGCAGCGTAGCCACGGGGGGGCGAAATGAGCAGTTCTTC,CASSVATGGRNEQFF
TRBV6-6,.,TRBJ2-5,TRBD2,TGTGCCAGCAGTAACCCTAGCGGGGGGGCCGGGGAGACCCAGTACTTC,CASSNPSGGAGETQYF
TRBV11-3,.,TRBJ2-1,.,TGTGCCAGCAGCTCCGGGAGAAATGAGCAGTTCTTC,CASSSGRNEQFF
TRBV5-4,.,TRBJ1-3,.,TGTGCCAGCAGCTTAGACAGTGGAAACACCATATATTTT,CASSLDSGNTIYF
TRBV29-1,.,TRBJ2-5,.,TGCAGCGTTATCTTCAGGGGAATCCCAGAGACCCAGTACTTC,CSVIFRGIPETQYF
TRBV5-1,.,TRBJ1-5,.,TGCGCCAGCAGCCCCGGGGGAGATAGCAATCAGCCCCAGCATTTT,CASSPGGDSNQPQHF
TRBV2,.,TRBJ2-2,TRBD1,TGTGCCAGCAGTTACGACAGGGGGGGGACCGGGGAGCTGTTTTTT,CASSYDRGGTGELFF
TRBV11-2,.,TRBJ2-3,TRBD2,TGTGCCAGCAGCCCAGGACTAGCCACAGATACGCAGTATTTT,CASSPGLATDTQYF
TRBV27,.,TRBJ2-5,.,TGTGCCAGCAGTTTGATTTTGGACTCGAGGGTAGAGACCCAGTACTTC,CASSLILDSRVETQYF
TRBV10-3,.,TRBJ1-1,.,TGTGCCATCAGCCCCCGGGGGGGGTTGGACACTGAAGCTTTCTTT,CAISPRGGLDTEAFF
TRBV7-2,few,TRBJ1-4,.,TGTGCCAGCAGCTTAGTGAGCGGTGAAAAACTGTTTTTT,CASSLVSGEKLFF
TRBV28,.,TRBJ1-2,.,TGTGCCAGCAGTCGACGAGGTGGCTACACCTTC,CASSRRGGYTF
TRBV6-5,once,TRBJ2-1,TRBD1,TGTGCCAGCAGTTATGACAGGGGTTATGAGCAGTTCTTC,CASSYDRGYEQFF
TRBV5-4,.,TRBJ1-2,.,TGTGCCAGCAGACCTACCACAGGGAACGGTGGCTACACCTTC,CASRPTTGNGGYTF
TRBV7-3,.,TRBJ2-6,.,TGTGCCAGCAGCTCCAGACAGGTTCCTGGGGCCAACGTCCTGACTTTC,CASSSRQVPGANVLTF
TRBV15,.,TRBJ1-5,TRBD1,TGTGCCACCAGCCCCCAAGGACAGGGGCCAAATCAGCCCCAGCATTTT,CATSPQGQGPNQPQHF
TRBV9,.,TRBJ2-5,TRBD2,TGTGCCAGCAGCCCAGGGACTAGCGGGTCCGAGACCCAGTACTTC,CASSPGTSGSETQYF
TRBV28,.,TRBJ1-4,.,TGTGCCAGCATCCCGAGGGGGGGCGCTTGGGAAAAACTGTTTTTT,CASIPRGGAWEKLFF
TRBV9,.,TRBJ1-4,.,TGTGCCAGCAGCGTAGTCGACACGGCAACTAATGAAAAACTGTTTTTT,CASSVVDTATNEKLFF
TRBV29-1,.,TRBJ2-1,.,TGCAGCGTTGAGGAGATTACAGGAGCTGAGCAGTTCTTC,CSVEEITGAEQFF
TRBV6-6,.,TRBJ2-1,TRBD2,TGTGCCAGCAGTTATAGAAGCGGGGGGGCCAATGAGCAGTTCTTC,CASSYRSGGANEQFF
TRBV11-2,once,TRBJ1-1,.,TGTGCCAGCAGCCTCCACAGGGCGGGGAACACTGAAGCTTTCTTT,CASSLHRAGNTEAFF
TRBV9,.,TRBJ2-1,TRBD1,TGTGCCAGCACCCCCAGGGACAGGACCTACAATGAGCAGTTCTTC,CASTPRDRTYNEQFF
TRBV6-4,.,TRBJ2-3,TRBD1,TGTGCCAGCAGTGACGGGACAGGGGGCACAGATACGCAGTATTTT,CASSDGTGGTDTQYF
TRBV28,.,TRBJ1-1,.,TGTGCCAGCACCGGCGTAGGGGTGAACACTGAAGCTTTCTTT,CASTGVGVNTEAFF
TRBV7-2,.,TRBJ2-1,TRBD2,TGTGCCAGCAGCCGGGGACTAGCGGACTACAATGAGCAGTTCTTC,CASSRGLADYNEQFF
TRBV4-1,.,TRBJ2-7,.,TGCGCCAGCAGCCAACCTGGGACAACGTCCTACGAGCAGTACTTC,CASSQPGTTSYEQYF
TRBV4-2,.,TRBJ2-1,TRBD2,TGTGCCAGCAGCCGCAGCGGGGACTACAATGAGCAGTTCTTC,CASSRSGDYNEQFF
TRBV9,.,TRBJ2-7,TRBD2,TGTGCCAGCAGCGTGGGAGGGGAGGGCTACGAGCAGTACTTC,CASSVGGEGYEQYF
TRBV27,.,TRBJ2-5,.,TGTGCCAGCCGGGACTGGAGGGGTAGGGAGACCCAGTACTTC,CASRDWRGRETQYF
TRBV27,.,TRBJ2-2,.,TGTGCCAGCAGAGGGTGTAACGGGGTATGCACCGGGGAGCTGTTTTTT,CASRGCNGVCTGELFF
TRBV27,few,TRBJ1-1,.,TGTGCCAGCAGTTTAGGAGCTCGGCCTTTAAACACTGAAGCTTTCTTT,CASSLGARPLNTEAFF
TRBV6-1,.,TRBJ1-1,.,TGTGCCAGCAGTGAATACGGTGCGGGCCTAAACACTGAAGCTTTCTTT,CASSEYGAGLNTEAFF
TRBV9,.,TRBJ2-2,.,TGTGCCAGCAGCGTAGTTGCGGGGGCCCAAAACACCGGGGAGCTGTTTTTT,CASSVVAGAQNTGELFF
TRBV7-3,once,TRBJ2-5,TRBD1,TGTGCCAGCAGCTCGGACAGGGGTGAGACCCAGTACTTC,CASSSDRGETQYF
TRBV5-1,few,TRBJ1-4,.,TGCGCCAGCAGCTTGGCCCCTAATAATGAAAAACTGTTTTTT,CASSLAPNNEKLFF
TRBV29-1,.,TRBJ2-7,TRBD1,TGCAGCGTCCTGGGACAGGGGTCCTACGAGCAGTACTTC,CSVLGQGSYEQYF
TRBV9,.,TRBJ2-3,.,TGTGCCAGCAGCGCCATACTCAATACAGATACGCAGTATTTT,CASSAILNTDTQYF
TRBV7-2,.,TRBJ2-1,.,TGTGCCAGCAGCTTTCACCGCGCGATTGACAACGAGCAGTTCTTC,CASSFHRAIDNEQFF
TRBV5-1,.,TRBJ2-3,TRBD1,TGCGCCAGCCAAACAGGGACAGGGGCAGATACGCAGTATTTT,CASQTGTGADTQYF
TRBV5-1,.,TRBJ2-1,TRBD1,TGCGCCAGCAGCTTGGTGGAGACAGGGTTGAATGAGCAGTTCTTC,CASSLVETGLNEQFF
TRBV7-9,.,TRBJ2-2,.,TGTGCCAGCAGCTTTACAGGCGTCACCGGGGAGCTGTTTTTT,CASSFTGVTGELFF
TRBV5-1,.,TRBJ2-2,TRBD1,TGCGCCAGCAGCGTAACAGGGGGAGGCACCGGGGAGCTGTTTTTT,CASSVTGGGTGELFF